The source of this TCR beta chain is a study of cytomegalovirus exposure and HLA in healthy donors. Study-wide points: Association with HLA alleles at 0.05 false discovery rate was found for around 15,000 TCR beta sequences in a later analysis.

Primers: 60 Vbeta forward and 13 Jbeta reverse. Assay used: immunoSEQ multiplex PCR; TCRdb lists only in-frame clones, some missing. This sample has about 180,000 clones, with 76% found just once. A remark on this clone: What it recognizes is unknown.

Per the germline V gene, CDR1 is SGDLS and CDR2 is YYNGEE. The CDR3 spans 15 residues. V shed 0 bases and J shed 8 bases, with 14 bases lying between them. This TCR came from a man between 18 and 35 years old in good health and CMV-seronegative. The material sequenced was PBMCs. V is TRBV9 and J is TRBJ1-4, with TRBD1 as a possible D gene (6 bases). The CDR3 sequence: CASSVVAGVGEKLFF. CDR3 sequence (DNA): TGTGCCAGCAGCGTAGTGGCAGGGGTGGGAGAAAAACTGTTTTTT. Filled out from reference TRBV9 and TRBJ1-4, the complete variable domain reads DSGVTQTPKHLITATGQRVTLRCSPRSGDLSVYWYQQSLDQGLQFLIQYYNGEERAKGNILERFSAQQFPDLHSELNLSSLELGDSALYFCASSVVAGVGEKLFFGSGTQLSVL.